The rows below give T cell receptor beta chains drawn from one sample of a study of T cells expressing NK-cell markers. Reprocessing the 5' RACE reads, TCRdb reports a single entry for every CDR3 protein and omits DNA. This sample's table reports about 260,000 distinct CDR3 sequences. Material: blood T cells: a sorted CD56 or NKG2C T cell subset, CD4+ or CD8+ T cells, or bulk PBMC T cells (not recorded which). The receptors originated from a woman between 18 and 70 years old in good health. Each CDR3 is given with its conserved first and last residue.

j_call,v_call,cdr3_aa
TRBJ1-2,TRBV6-1,CASSPPGLASTDGYTF
TRBJ1-4,TRBV7-9,CASSPKETPGEKLFF
TRBJ2-3,TRBV28,CASTLAGGVRDTQYF
TRBJ2-4,TRBV20-1,CSASRLAQIAKNIQYF
TRBJ2-3,TRBV20-1,CSAQEAGRRSTDTQYF
TRBJ2-1,TRBV6-2/TRBV6-3,CASASGGLVVYNEQFF
TRBJ1-5,TRBV7-2,CASSLQYGTGNQPQHF
TRBJ1-3,TRBV20-1,CSAMEFSGNTIYF
TRBJ2-5,TRBV20-1,CSARDSARGEETQYF
TRBJ2-2,TRBV19,CASTRGDTPNTGELFF
TRBJ2-1,TRBV30,CAWRLKGKSSGSNEQFF
TRBJ1-4,TRBV7-2,CASSLAHVQGVEKLFF
TRBJ2-3,TRBV12-3/TRBV12-4,CASSLGGRGIRHPSTDTQYF
TRBJ1-2,TRBV2,CASSPTSLDSGYTF
TRBJ2-3,TRBV4-2,CASSPRTPFGGTDTQYF
TRBJ2-1,TRBV7-2,CASSLGRLGLDNEQFF
TRBJ1-3,TRBV12-3/TRBV12-4,CASSPQSSGNTIYF
TRBJ2-1,TRBV10-3,CAAQDRDRAYNEQFF
TRBJ2-1,TRBV12-3/TRBV12-4,CASSPDVVVREQFF
TRBJ2-3,TRBV5-1,CASQPGTATDTQYF
TRBJ2-5,TRBV11-2,CASSPQGQGGQETQYF
TRBJ1-2,TRBV20-1,CSARDGDRANYGYTF
TRBJ1-4,TRBV7-9,CASSPRVNEKLFF
TRBJ2-7,TRBV15,CATSRDPASGNIEQYF
TRBJ2-2,TRBV20-1,CSARKTTGELFF
TRBJ1-2,TRBV12-3/TRBV12-4,CASSFRRGLVGLSPNYGYTF
TRBJ2-6,TRBV29-1,CSVVSGANVLTF
TRBJ1-1,TRBV19,CASSRWAGRNTEAFF
TRBJ1-1,TRBV12-3/TRBV12-4,CASRYDRVNTEAFF
TRBJ1-4,TRBV27,CASSLLSGNEKLFF
TRBJ2-2,TRBV29-1,CSVARNTGELFF
TRBJ2-1,TRBV7-2,CASSSGTSGRAYNEQFF
TRBJ2-5,TRBV20-1,CSAEPGQGKQETQYF
TRBJ2-3,TRBV12-3/TRBV12-4,CASSRQDPDTQYF
TRBJ2-7,TRBV7-2,CASSFSTGDSYEQYF
TRBJ1-6,TRBV3-1,CASSPRVGGSPLHF
TRBJ2-7,TRBV25-1,CASSESTAYEQYF
TRBJ2-1,TRBV10-3,CAISEFSAGAMGEQFF
TRBJ2-1,TRBV5-1,CASSGGQSYNEQFF
TRBJ2-2,TRBV7-2,CASTGLAGEIGELFF